The 8 T cell receptor beta chains below were found in one sample sequenced in a study of blood T cell repertoires in COVID-19. Some clones are missing from TCRdb's copy, which holds only in-frame ones; the method was immunoSEQ multiplex PCR. The table has over 45,000 clones, roughly 87% seen once. What was sequenced was peripheral blood. These receptor sequences come from a man older than 75 in a cohort sampled during active COVID-19.

The chain recombines TRBV6-5 with TRBJ2-2, with D tentatively TRBD1 (6 bases). V was pared by 3 bases and J by 1 base, with 9 bases between. This CDR3 has 15 residues. The germline CDR1 and CDR2 sequences are MNHEY and SVGAGI. The CDR3 nucleotides are TGTGCCAGCAGTTATAACAGGGTGAACACCGGGGAGCTGTTTTTT. It yields the protein CASSYNRVNTGELFF.

The CDR3 nucleotides read TGTGCCAGCAGCGTAGGAAAGGACAGGGGGCATGGCTACACCTTC. It codes for CASSVGKDRGHGYTF. The chain carries TRBV9 and TRBJ1-2; TRBD1 agrees at 11 bases. This CDR3 is 15 amino acids long. Germline loops: CDR1 SGDLS, CDR2 YYNGEE. The V and J ends lost 0 bases and 6 bases, in that order; junction bases with no gene match: 4.

The V call is TRBV6-2 or TRBV6-3, the J call TRBJ1-1; D uncertain. CDR1 and CDR2 (germline): MNHEY, SVGEGT. Trimming took 4 bases from V and 7 from J, leaving 10 bases between them. The CDR3 is 12 residues long. The CDR3 spells CASSFTRLEAFF. The CDR3 nucleotides read TGTGCCAGCAGTTTTACACGACTTGAAGCTTTCTTT.

The gene calls are TRBV24-1 and TRBJ2-1, with 7 bases aligning to TRBD2. Unmatched junction bases numbered 10, after V lost 3 bases and J lost 9 bases. Looked up from germline, CDR1 is KGHDR and CDR2 is SFDVKD. This CDR3 is built from 15 residues. CDR3 sequence (DNA): TGTGCCACCAGTGATCAGAGGGAGGGCCGGTCTGAGCAGTTCTTC. Protein sequence: CATSDQREGRSEQFF.

The chain combines TRBV5-6 with TRBJ2-7; the D is unclear. The CDR3 extends over 13 amino acids. Germline V gives CDR1 SGHDT, CDR2 YYEEEE. The V end was cut by 0 bases, the J end by 3 bases, with 7 bases between. The DNA for the CDR3 is TGTGCCAGCAGCTTGGCCCACAGCTACGAGCAGTACTTC. Translating it yields CASSLAHSYEQYF.

The V and J genes are TRBV4-2 and TRBJ1-2; D is unresolved. The length of the CDR3 is 16 residues. With 0 bases removed from V and 1 base from J, the gap between germline ends came to 12 bases. Germline V gene data show CDR1 as LGHNA and CDR2 as YNFKEQ. CDR3 amino acids: CASSQEISPVNYGYTF. The CDR3 DNA reads TGTGCCAGCAGCCAAGAAATTTCCCCGGTTAACTATGGCTACACCTTC.

CDR3 residues: CASSQGMGTEAFF. The CDR3 region has the DNA TGTGCCAGTTCACAGGGGATGGGGACTGAAGCTTTCTTT. The chain employs TRBV6-4 and TRBJ1-1; 7 bases are shared with TRBD1. In germline, CDR1 is MRHNA, CDR2 SNTAGT. This CDR3 has 13 amino acids. The V gene end was trimmed by 9 bases and the J gene end by 5 bases; junction bases not matched to a gene: 9.

The V and J genes are TRBV7-2 and TRBJ2-1, with 7 bases that match TRBD1. Germline CDR1 is SGHTA and CDR2 is FQGNSA. This CDR3 is built from 14 residues. V dropped 8 bases and J dropped 2; count of bases not matched to a gene: 6. The chain's CDR3 is CASLFDRAYNEQFF. CDR3 nucleotide sequence: TGTGCCAGCCTATTTGACAGGGCCTACAATGAGCAGTTCTTC.